A single sample is the source of the 19 T cell receptor beta chains below, sequenced in a study of blood T cells in healthy people across ages. Sample-barcoded 5' priming and a J-beta primer mix drove a second PCR of 7 to 11 cycles. TCRdb re-called the 5' RACE reads through MiXCR, storing one row per CDR3 protein. The table lists about 1 million distinct CDR3 sequences, 45% of them singletons. Sequencing input: blood. The source is a woman in her fifties or sixties in good health.

This chain links TRBV3-1 with TRBJ2-1; D not certain. The germline V and J ends were trimmed by 1 base and 12 bases, with 10 bases remaining between them. Germline CDR1 and CDR2: LGHDT and YNNKEL (reference sequence). This CDR3 spans 12 amino acids. In DNA form, the CDR3 reads TGTGCCAGCAGCCAAGGGGCAGGTGGGCAGTTCTTC. This codes for CASSQGAGGQFF.

This clonotype turned up a few times. The chain links TRBV7-2 to TRBJ2-3, with 12 bases matching TRBD2. V shed 1 base and J 2 bases; nucleotides not matched to a gene: 10. The CDR3 length is 19 residues. From germline, CDR1 is SGHTA and CDR2 FQGNSA. The CDR3 DNA is TGTGCCAGCAGCTTAGGCGGCCTAGCGGGAGGGGGGGTCACAGATACGCAGTATTTT. It codes for CASSLGGLAGGGVTDTQYF.

The gene calls are TRBV7-2 and TRBJ2-3, with 10 bases aligning to TRBD2. The CDR3 has 16 residues. V was clipped by 3 bases and J by 6 bases; unmatched bases: 9. Germline values: CDR1 SGHTA, CDR2 FQGNSA. The DNA of the CDR3 is TGTGCCAGCAGCTTTACAATAGCGGGAGGAGGGGATACGCAGTATTTT. Protein product: CASSFTIAGGGDTQYF. Full variable domain (missing parts from reference TRBV7-2 and TRBJ2-3): GAGVSQSPSNKVTEKGKDVELRCDPISGHTALYWYRQSLGQGLEFLIYFQGNSAPDKSGLPSDRFSAERTGGSVSTLTIQRTQQEDSAVYLCASSFTIAGGGDTQYFGPGTRLTVL.

The V gene is TRBV5-1, the J gene TRBJ2-1; TRBD1 might be the D (6 bases). V lost 5 bases and J 4 bases, leaving 13 bases between the germline ends. The CDR3 is made up of 14 amino acids. Germline assignment: CDR1 SGHRS and CDR2 YFSETQ. The CDR3 loop reads CASRLGTGYNEQFF. CDR3 nucleotides: TGCGCCAGCAGGCTCGGCACAGGGTACAATGAGCAGTTCTTC. Complete variable domain (other parts from reference TRBV5-1 and TRBJ2-1): KAGVTQTPRYLIKTRGQQVTLSCSPISGHRSVSWYQQTPGQGLQFLFEYFSETQRNKGNFPGRFSGRQFSNSRSEMNVSTLELGDSALYLCASRLGTGYNEQFFGPGTRLTVL.

Here the CDR3 reads CASSLWGASSYNEQFF. The DNA of the CDR3 is TGTGCCAGCAGCTTATGGGGTGCAAGTTCCTACAATGAGCAGTTCTTC. The V and J genes are TRBV11-1 and TRBJ2-1; D is unclear. Germline V gene lookup returns CDR1 SGHAT and CDR2 FQDESV (reference sequence). Trimming stripped 2 bases from V and 1 base from J, with 12 bases between. This CDR3 has 16 residues.

The V call is TRBV15, the J call TRBJ2-1; 13 bases are a match to TRBD2. Germline V gene data show CDR1 as LNHNV and CDR2 as YYDKDF (reference sequence). The CDR3 is made up of 17 amino acids. J gave up 7 bases and V 0 bases, and 6 bases lay outside the gene matches. CDR3 bases: TGTGCCACCAGCAGAGACATAGGACTAGCGGGAGAGAATGAGCAGTTCTTC. It codes for CATSRDIGLAGENEQFF.

This clonotype was observed a single time. One junction end does not reproduce the germline sequence, and a read error may be involved. This chain connects TRBV6-6 to TRBJ1-6; a weak D match, TRBD1 (5 bases). The CDR3 loop spans 12 amino acids. Germline CDR1 is MNHNY and CDR2 is SVGAGI (reference sequence). CDR3 bases: TGTGCCAGCAGGGACAAGAATTCACCCCCCCACTTT. Its protein is CASRDKNSPPHF.

V and J are TRBV28 and TRBJ2-1; 9 positions agree with TRBD2. The CDR3 contains 17 residues. Germline V gene lookup returns CDR1 MDHEN and CDR2 SYDVKM. J gave up 15 bases and V 1 base, and 19 bases lay outside the gene matches. The CDR3: CASSLLRGGGLAGPMFF. CDR3 nucleotide sequence: TGTGCCAGCAGTTTATTGCGGGGAGGTGGGCTAGCGGGACCGATGTTCTTC.

The chain carries TRBV29-1 and TRBJ1-2, with D tentatively TRBD1 (6 bases). CDR1 and CDR2 from the germline V gene are SQVTM and ANQGSEA. Between the trimmed V and J ends, which lost 3 bases and 7 bases, there was a span of 12 bases. The CDR3 extends over 12 amino acids. The CDR3 sequence: CSVEVRDTGYTF. The DNA of the CDR3 is TGCAGCGTTGAGGTCCGGGACACTGGCTACACCTTC. Based on the CDR3 plus reference TRBV29-1 and TRBJ1-2, the full variable domain is SAVISQKPSRDICQRGTSLTIQCQVDSQVTMMFWYRQQPGQSLTLIATANQGSEATYESGFVIDKFPISRPNLTFSTLTVSNMSPEDSSIYLCSVEVRDTGYTFGSGTRLTVV.

This clonotype was seen more than once but under ten times. V is TRBV11-2 and J is TRBJ2-1, with 8 bases that match TRBD2. The CDR3 contains 16 residues. Germline loops: CDR1 SGHAT, CDR2 FQNNGV. The ends lost 5 bases at V and 2 bases at J; junction bases unmatched: 8. The CDR3 reads CASSARTSTPYNEQFF. Here the CDR3 DNA reads TGTGCCAGCAGCGCGAGGACTAGCACTCCCTACAATGAGCAGTTCTTC.

The chain uses TRBV6-2 or TRBV6-3 and TRBJ1-5; D unresolved. Trimming removed 7 bases from V and 2 bases from J, with 9 bases in between. This CDR3 region has 13 residues. Germline V gene sequence: CDR1 MNHEY, CDR2 SVGEGT. The CDR3 nucleotides read TGTGCCAGCAACGGTGAGCGCAATCAGCCCCAGCATTTT. This translates into CASNGERNQPQHF.

This clonotype was found a few times. V is TRBV20-1 and J is TRBJ2-1; TRBD2 agrees at 8 bases. This CDR3 is 14 amino acids long. CDR1 DFQATT and CDR2 SNEGSKA come from the germline V gene (reference sequence). The ends lost 6 bases at V and 5 bases at J; junction bases unmatched: 9. Here the CDR3 DNA reads TGCAGTGCAACGGGACTAGACGCTAACAATGAGCAGTTCTTC. It translates to CSATGLDANNEQFF.

This chain connects TRBV20-1 to TRBJ2-1, with TRBD1 matching 8 bases. Germline trimming cut 3 bases from V and 7 bases from J; bases unmatched to any gene: 5. The V gene's germline CDR1 is DFQATT and CDR2 SNEGSKA (reference sequence). CDR3 length equals 13 residues. As DNA, the CDR3 is TGCAGTGCTAGGGGACAGGAGAAAAATGAGCAGTTCTTC. Protein product: CSARGQEKNEQFF.

DNA for the CDR3: TGTGCCAGCAGTACAATAATACAGCGTGAAGCTTTCTTT. Translating gives CASSTIIQREAFF. V usage is TRBV12-3 or TRBV12-4 and J usage is TRBJ1-1; D gene unclear. Trimming took 5 bases from V and 7 from J, leaving 14 bases between them. This CDR3 has 13 amino acids.

As for this clonotype: This may arise from a read error, as a much more abundant clone is one base away. No conserved phenylalanine or tryptophan ends this CDR3, so it is likely a read error. The chain employs TRBV6-2 or TRBV6-3 and TRBJ2-1, with D perhaps TRBD2 (6 bases). Germline CDR1 and CDR2: MNHEY and SVGEGT. The CDR3 covers 15 residues. The V and J ends lost 0 bases and 1 base respectively, with 7 bases between them. CDR3 DNA sequence: TGTGCCAGCAGTTACTCCGGGGGTTCCTACAATGAGCAGTTCATC. Translated: CASSYSGGSYNEQFI.

The genes are TRBV27 and TRBJ2-1; 7 bases are a match to TRBD2. V shed 6 bases and J 5 bases; nucleotides not matched to a gene: 10. The CDR3 is made up of 15 amino acids. Per the germline V gene, CDR1 is MNHEY and CDR2 is SMNVEV (reference sequence). The CDR3: CASSVRDYYNNEQFF. CDR3 in DNA: TGTGCCAGCAGCGTCCGGGACTACTATAACAATGAGCAGTTCTTC.

The chain uses TRBV4-2 and TRBJ1-1; no clear D. Trimming pared 0 bases from V and 7 bases from J, leaving 6 bases between. CDR1 is LGHNA, CDR2 YNFKEQ, per germline. The CDR3 has 12 residues. The CDR3 loop is CASSQDQVEAFF. CDR3 bases: TGTGCCAGCAGCCAAGATCAGGTTGAAGCTTTCTTT.

V and J are TRBV20-1 and TRBJ2-3; 9 bases line up with TRBD2. The CDR3 spans 16 residues. Germline V CDR1 and CDR2: DFQATT, SNEGSKA (reference sequence). Unmatched junction bases numbered 13, after V lost 4 bases and J lost 5 bases. DNA for the CDR3: TGCAGTGCTACCCTCCTGGTGGCTAGCGGGGTAGATACGCAGTATTTT. It translates to CSATLLVASGVDTQYF.

This sequence joins TRBV12-3 or TRBV12-4 and TRBJ2-1; D is ambiguous. TRBJ2-7 matches the DNA end more closely, so the J call is doubtful. This CDR3 spans 12 amino acids. The chain's CDR3 is CASSSRDNEQYF. CDR3 nucleotide sequence: TGTGCCAGCAGTTCTAGGGATAATGAGCAGTACTTC.